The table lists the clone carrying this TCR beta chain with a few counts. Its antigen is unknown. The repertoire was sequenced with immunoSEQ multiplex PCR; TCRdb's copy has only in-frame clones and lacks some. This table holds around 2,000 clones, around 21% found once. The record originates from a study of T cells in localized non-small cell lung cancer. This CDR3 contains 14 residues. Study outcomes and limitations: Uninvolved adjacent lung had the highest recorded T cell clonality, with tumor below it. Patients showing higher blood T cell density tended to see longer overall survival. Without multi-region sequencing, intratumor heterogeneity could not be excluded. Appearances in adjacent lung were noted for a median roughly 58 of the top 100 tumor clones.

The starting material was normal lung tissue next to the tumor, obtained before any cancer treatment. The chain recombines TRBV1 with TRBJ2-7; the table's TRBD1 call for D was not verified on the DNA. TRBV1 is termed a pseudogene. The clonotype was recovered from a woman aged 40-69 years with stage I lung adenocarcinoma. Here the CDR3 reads CTSSRKSSGYEQYF. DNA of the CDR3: TGCACCAGCAGCCGTAAATCCAGTGGCTACGAGCAGTACTTC.